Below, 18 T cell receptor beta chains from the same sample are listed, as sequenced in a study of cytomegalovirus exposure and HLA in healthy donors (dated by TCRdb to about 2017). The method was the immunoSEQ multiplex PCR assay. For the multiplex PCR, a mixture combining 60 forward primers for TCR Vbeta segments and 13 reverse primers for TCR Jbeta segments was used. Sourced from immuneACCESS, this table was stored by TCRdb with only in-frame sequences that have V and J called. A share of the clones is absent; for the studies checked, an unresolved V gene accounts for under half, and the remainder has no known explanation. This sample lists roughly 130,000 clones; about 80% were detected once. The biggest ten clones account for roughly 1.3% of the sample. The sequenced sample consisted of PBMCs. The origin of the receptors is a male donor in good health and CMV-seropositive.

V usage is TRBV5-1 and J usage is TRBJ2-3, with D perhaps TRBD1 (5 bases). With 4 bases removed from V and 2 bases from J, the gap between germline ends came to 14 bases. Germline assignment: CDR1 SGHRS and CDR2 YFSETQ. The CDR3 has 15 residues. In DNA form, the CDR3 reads TGCGCCAGCAGCATCGGACAAGAACACACAGATACGCAGTATTTT. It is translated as CASSIGQEHTDTQYF.

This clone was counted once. The CDR3 nucleotides are TGTGCCAGCAGCGGGACTAGCCCACTCAGAAAGGAGCAGTACTTC. It translates to CASSGTSPLRKEQYF. This chain uses TRBV2 with TRBJ2-7, with 9 bases lining up with TRBD2. The germline V gene encodes CDR1 SNHLY and CDR2 FYNNEI. The CDR3 length is 15 residues. V lost 6 bases, J lost 7 bases, and 13 bases stayed unmatched.

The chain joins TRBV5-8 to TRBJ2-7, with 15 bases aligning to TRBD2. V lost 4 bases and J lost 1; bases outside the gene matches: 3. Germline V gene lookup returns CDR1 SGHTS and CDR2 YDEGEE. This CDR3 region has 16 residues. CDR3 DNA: TGTGCCAGCAGCCTAGGACTAGCGGGGGGGTCCTACGAGCAGTACTTC. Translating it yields CASSLGLAGGSYEQYF.

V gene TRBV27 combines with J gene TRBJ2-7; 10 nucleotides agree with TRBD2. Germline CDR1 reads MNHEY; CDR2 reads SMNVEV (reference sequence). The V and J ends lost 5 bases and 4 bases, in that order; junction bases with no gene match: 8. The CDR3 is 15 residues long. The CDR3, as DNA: TGTGCCAGCAGTGATTTAGCGGGGGGTTTGTACGAGCAGTACTTC. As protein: CASSDLAGGLYEQYF.

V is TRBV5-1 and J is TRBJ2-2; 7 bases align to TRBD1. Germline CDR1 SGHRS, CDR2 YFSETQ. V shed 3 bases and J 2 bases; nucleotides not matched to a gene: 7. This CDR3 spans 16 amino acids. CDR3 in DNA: TGCGCCAGCAGCTCCTCTGGGACAGCCAACACCGGGGAGCTGTTTTTT. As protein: CASSSSGTANTGELFF.

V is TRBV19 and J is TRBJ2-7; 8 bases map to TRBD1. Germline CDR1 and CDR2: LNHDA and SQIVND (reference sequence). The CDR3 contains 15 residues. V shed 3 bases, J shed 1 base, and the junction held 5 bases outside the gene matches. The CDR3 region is CASSITRGHSYEQYF. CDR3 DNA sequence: TGTGCCAGTAGTATCACCAGGGGGCATTCCTACGAGCAGTACTTC.

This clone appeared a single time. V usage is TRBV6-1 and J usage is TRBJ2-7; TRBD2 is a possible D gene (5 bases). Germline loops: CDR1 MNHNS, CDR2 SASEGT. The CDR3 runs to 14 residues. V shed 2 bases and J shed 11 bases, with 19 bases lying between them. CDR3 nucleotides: TGTGCCAGCAGTGAACTACGAGGGCAGGACTTGGAGTACTTC. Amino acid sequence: CASSELRGQDLEYF.

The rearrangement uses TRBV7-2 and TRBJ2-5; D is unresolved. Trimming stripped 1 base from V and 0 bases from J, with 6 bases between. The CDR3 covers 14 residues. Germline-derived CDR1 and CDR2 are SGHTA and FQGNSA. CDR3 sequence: CASSLVQNQETQYF. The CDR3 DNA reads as TGTGCCAGCAGCTTAGTGCAGAACCAAGAGACCCAGTACTTC.

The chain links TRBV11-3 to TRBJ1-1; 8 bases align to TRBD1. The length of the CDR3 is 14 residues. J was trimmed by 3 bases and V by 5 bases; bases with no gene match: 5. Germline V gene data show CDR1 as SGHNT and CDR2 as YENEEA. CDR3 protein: CASSQTGADTEAFF. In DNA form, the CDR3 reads TGTGCCAGCAGCCAGACAGGGGCGGACACTGAAGCTTTCTTT.

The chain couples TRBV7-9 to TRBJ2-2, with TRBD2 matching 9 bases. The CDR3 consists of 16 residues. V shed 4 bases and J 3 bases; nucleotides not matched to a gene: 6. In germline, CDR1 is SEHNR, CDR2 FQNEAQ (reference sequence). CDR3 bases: TGTGCCAGCAGCTGGAGAGTAGCGGGAGACACCGGGGAGCTGTTTTTT. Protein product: CASSWRVAGDTGELFF.

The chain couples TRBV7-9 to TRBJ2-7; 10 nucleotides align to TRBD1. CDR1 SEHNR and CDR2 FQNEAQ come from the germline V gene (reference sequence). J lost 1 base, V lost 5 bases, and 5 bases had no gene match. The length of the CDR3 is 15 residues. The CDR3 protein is CASSPRDRGSYEQYF. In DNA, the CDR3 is TGTGCCAGCAGCCCCCGGGACAGGGGTTCCTACGAGCAGTACTTC.

This CDR3 reads CASSLGTSGSKTQYF. The CDR3 DNA sequence: TGTGCCAGCAGCTTAGGGACTAGCGGGAGTAAGACCCAGTACTTC. The chain is built from TRBV28 and TRBJ2-5; 14 bases align to TRBD2. This CDR3 spans 15 amino acids. CDR1 and CDR2 from the germline V gene are MDHEN and SYDVKM. V lost 6 bases and J lost 6; bases outside the gene matches: 6.

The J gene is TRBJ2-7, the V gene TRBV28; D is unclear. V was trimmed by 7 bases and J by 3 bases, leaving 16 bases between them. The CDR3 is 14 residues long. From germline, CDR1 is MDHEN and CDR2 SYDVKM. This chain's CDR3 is CASTRSTALYEQYF. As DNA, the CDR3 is TGTGCCAGCACCCGGTCCACCGCCCTCTACGAGCAGTACTTC.

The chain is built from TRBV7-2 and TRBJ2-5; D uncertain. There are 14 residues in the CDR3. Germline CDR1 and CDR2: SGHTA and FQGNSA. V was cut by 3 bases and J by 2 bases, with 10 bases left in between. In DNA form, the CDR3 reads TGTGCCAGCAGCTTCCAGGCAGTGCAAGAGACCCAGTACTTC. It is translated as CASSFQAVQETQYF.

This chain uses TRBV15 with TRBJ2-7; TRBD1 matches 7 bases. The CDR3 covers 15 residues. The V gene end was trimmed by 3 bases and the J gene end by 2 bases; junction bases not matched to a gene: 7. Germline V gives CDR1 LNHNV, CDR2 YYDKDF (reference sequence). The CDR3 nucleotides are TGTGCCACCAGCAGCGGTGAGAGGGGGCCCTACGAGCAGTACTTC. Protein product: CATSSGERGPYEQYF. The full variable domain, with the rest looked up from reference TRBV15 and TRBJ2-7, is DAMVIQNPRYQVTQFGKPVTLSCSQTLNHNVMYWYQQKSSQAPKLLFHYYDKDFNNEADTPDNFQSRRPNTSFCFLDIRSPGLGDTAMYLCATSSGERGPYEQYFGPGTRLTVT.

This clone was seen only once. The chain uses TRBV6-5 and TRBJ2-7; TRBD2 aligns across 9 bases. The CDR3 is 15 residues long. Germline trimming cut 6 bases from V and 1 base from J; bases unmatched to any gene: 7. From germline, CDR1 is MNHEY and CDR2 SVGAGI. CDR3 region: CASSPRTSASYEQYF. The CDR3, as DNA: TGTGCCAGCAGCCCCAGGACTAGCGCTTCCTACGAGCAGTACTTC.

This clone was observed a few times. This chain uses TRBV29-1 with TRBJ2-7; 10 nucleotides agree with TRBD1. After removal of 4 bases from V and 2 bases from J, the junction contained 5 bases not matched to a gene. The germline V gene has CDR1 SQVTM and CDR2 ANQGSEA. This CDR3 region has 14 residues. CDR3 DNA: TGCAGCGTTGTATCGGGACAGGGGACCTACGAGCAGTACTTC. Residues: CSVVSGQGTYEQYF.

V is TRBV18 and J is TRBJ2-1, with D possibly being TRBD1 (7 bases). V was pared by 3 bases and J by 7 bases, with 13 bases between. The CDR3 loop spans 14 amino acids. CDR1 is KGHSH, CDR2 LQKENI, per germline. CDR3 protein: CASSPLTGRNEQFF. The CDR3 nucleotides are TGTGCCAGCTCACCTTTGACAGGGAGGAATGAGCAGTTCTTC.